The rows below give T cell receptor beta chains drawn from one sample of a study of T cell responses to AZD1222 COVID-19 vaccine. The table came from immunoSEQ multiplex PCR; TCRdb's copy has only in-frame clones and leaves some out. Counted here are 40,000 to 45,000 clones, around three quarters occurring once; the ten biggest clones make up 3.5% to 5%. Sample: peripheral blood, taken on day 0 of AZD1222 vaccination. Receptors originate from an adult in good health. The CDR3 runs from the conserved cysteine through the conserved F or W. A D gene is named only where the DNA matches it firmly. For some rows the clone size is stated as once, few or many, or as a class when expanded; others skip it.

abundance	j_gene	d_gene	v_gene	CDR3nt	CDR3aa
NA	TRBJ1-2	TRBD1	TRBV11-2	TGTGCCAGCAGCTGGACAGGGGGGATTGGCTACACCTTC	CASSWTGGIGYTF
NA	TRBJ1-2	NA	TRBV18	TGTGCCAGCTCAGAGGGCGCGAACTATGGCTACACCTTC	CASSEGANYGYTF
NA	TRBJ1-2	NA	TRBV29-1	TGCAGCGTTGCTAGGAGTGGGAACTATGGCTACACCTTC	CSVARSGNYGYTF
NA	TRBJ1-1	TRBD1	TRBV5-4	TGTGCCAGCAGCTCCGGGACAGGGGGCTTCTTCACTGAAGCTTTCTTT	CASSSGTGGFFTEAFF
NA	TRBJ1-4	NA	TRBV4-2	TGTGCCAGCAGCCAAGGGGCCAGCGGACAGACTAATGAAAAACTGTTTTTT	CASSQGASGQTNEKLFF
NA	TRBJ2-1	NA	TRBV7-2	TGTGCCAGCAGCTTAAGAGACAGTCCTCCCAATGAGCAGTTCTTC	CASSLRDSPPNEQFF
NA	TRBJ2-6	TRBD1	TRBV19	TGTGCCAGTAGTTCCGGGACAGGGCCATCCTCTGGGGCCAACGTCCTGACTTTC	CASSSGTGPSSGANVLTF
NA	TRBJ2-3	NA	TRBV28	TGTGCCAGTTCACGGACAGCAGATACGCAGTATTTT	CASSRTADTQYF
NA	TRBJ2-7	NA	TRBV7-8	TGTGCCAGCGGTCGACTTGAATACGAGCAGTACTTC	CASGRLEYEQYF
NA	TRBJ2-7	NA	TRBV6-5	TGTGCCAGCAGTTACTCGCGGGCCTCCGAGCAGTACTTC	CASSYSRASEQYF
NA	TRBJ1-1	TRBD1	TRBV6-5	TGTGCCAGCAGTCTGACAGGGCTTGACACTGAAGCTTTCTTT	CASSLTGLDTEAFF
NA	TRBJ2-6	TRBD1	TRBV28	TGTGCCAGCAGTCCCCGGACAGGCTTTAGCTCTGGGGCCAACGTCCTGACTTTC	CASSPRTGFSSGANVLTF
NA	TRBJ1-1	NA	TRBV20-1	TGCAGTGAAACAGTGAACACTGAAGCTTTCTTT	CSETVNTEAFF
once	TRBJ1-5	NA	TRBV12-3/TRBV12-4	TGTGCCAGCACCTACCAGCCGGGGCAGCCCCAGCATTTT	CASTYQPGQPQHF
few	TRBJ1-5	NA	TRBV20-1	TGCAGTGCTAGTCAGAGCAATCAGCCCCAGCATTTT	CSASQSNQPQHF
NA	TRBJ2-5	TRBD1	TRBV24-1	TGTGCCACCAGTGATCCCCCGACAGGGATCCGAGAGACCCAGTACTTC	CATSDPPTGIRETQYF
NA	TRBJ2-3	NA	TRBV19	TGTGCCAGTAGTGGCAGGCTTACGTTATCTAGCACAGATACGCAGTATTTT	CASSGRLTLSSTDTQYF
NA	TRBJ1-6	NA	TRBV7-9	TGTGCCAGCAGCTTAGTAGCGGGCCTCGATTCACCCCTCCACTTT	CASSLVAGLDSPLHF
NA	TRBJ2-1	NA	TRBV7-2	TGTGCCAGCAGCTCTGAGACAGGAAACAATGAGCAGTTCTTC	CASSSETGNNEQFF
NA	TRBJ2-7	NA	TRBV4-3	TGCGCCAGCAGCCAAGCGGGGGGCCGTGAAGAGCAGTACTTC	CASSQAGGREEQYF
NA	TRBJ1-6	NA	TRBV6-6	TGTGCCAGCAGCCGGGACGGAGAGTTGAATTCACCCCTCCACTTT	CASSRDGELNSPLHF
NA	TRBJ2-3	NA	TRBV29-1	TGCAGCGCCGGGACCCTGGGGGGTACGCAGTATTTT	CSAGTLGGTQYF
NA	TRBJ2-7	NA	TRBV11-2	TGTGCCAGCAGCTTCGTCAGGGGAAGAGACTACGAGCAGTACTTC	CASSFVRGRDYEQYF
NA	TRBJ2-5	NA	TRBV11-2	TGTGCCAGCAGTAGGTGGGAGACCCAGTACTTC	CASSRWETQYF
NA	TRBJ1-2	TRBD1	TRBV19	TGTGCCAGTAGGGAGGGACAGGGACCCTATGGCTACACCTTC	CASREGQGPYGYTF
NA	TRBJ1-2	NA	TRBV7-2	TGTGCCAGCAGTTTCTCTCAGGGAAACTATGGCTACACCTTC	CASSFSQGNYGYTF
NA	TRBJ1-1	TRBD1	TRBV6-5	TGTGCCAGCAGTTACACCGGGACAGGGAGGCCTGAAGCTTTCTTT	CASSYTGTGRPEAFF
NA	TRBJ1-6	TRBD1	TRBV27	TGTGCCAGCAGTAGGCGAGGGGGCGATAATTCACCCCTCCACTTT	CASSRRGGDNSPLHF
NA	TRBJ1-2	NA	TRBV12-1	TGTGCCAGCAGCGCGATCTTCGATGGGGGAGATGGCTACACCTTC	CASSAIFDGGDGYTF
NA	TRBJ1-2	NA	TRBV10-3	TGTGCCACCACAGGACTCCAGACACATTCTGACTATGGCTACACCTTC	CATTGLQTHSDYGYTF
NA	TRBJ1-3	TRBD1	TRBV10-1	TGCGCCAGCACCGAGACAGGGGGCGAATCTATACACTCTGGAAACACCATATATTTT	CASTETGGESIHSGNTIYF
NA	TRBJ1-1	NA	TRBV2	TGTGCCAGCAGTTCCACCCTGAACACTGAAGCTTTCTTT	CASSSTLNTEAFF
NA	TRBJ1-2	NA	TRBV7-9	TGTGCCAGCAGCCACACCCAGGGTAACTATGGCTACACCTTC	CASSHTQGNYGYTF
once	TRBJ1-1	NA	TRBV7-8	TGTGCCAGCACCTTTAGACAGAATACTGAAGCTTTCTTT	CASTFRQNTEAFF
NA	TRBJ2-1	TRBD2	TRBV7-3	TGTGCCAGCAGCTCCGGACTAGCGGGGGGGCCCGGCAATGAGCAGTTCTTC	CASSSGLAGGPGNEQFF
NA	TRBJ2-7	NA	TRBV28	TGTGCCAGCAGTTTTCGCGGGCTCCACTACGAGCAGTACTTC	CASSFRGLHYEQYF
NA	TRBJ2-3	NA	TRBV9	TGTGCCAGCAGCGTAGATCGAACAGATACGCAGTATTTT	CASSVDRTDTQYF
NA	TRBJ1-5	NA	TRBV28	TGTGCCAGCAGTCTAAACCTGGGAAGCAATCAGCCCCAGCATTTT	CASSLNLGSNQPQHF
NA	TRBJ2-2	NA	TRBV6-5	TGTGCCAGCAGACAGGGAGGGAACACCGGGGAGCTGTTTTTT	CASRQGGNTGELFF
NA	TRBJ2-5	NA	TRBV7-6	TGTGCCAGCAGTTCCCCGTCTGGTGGGGAGACCCAGTACTTC	CASSSPSGGETQYF
NA	TRBJ1-4	TRBD1	TRBV9	TGTGCCAGCAGCCCCCGGCCCCGGGACAGGGGGCCTGTTAATGAAAAACTGTTTTTT	CASSPRPRDRGPVNEKLFF
NA	TRBJ1-2	NA	TRBV5-1	TGCGCCAGCAGCTTGCAACTCCCTGCCTATGGCTACACCTTC	CASSLQLPAYGYTF
NA	TRBJ2-5	NA	TRBV24-1	TGTGCCACCAGTGATGGGAGAGGGGGAGAGACCCAGTACTTC	CATSDGRGGETQYF
few	TRBJ1-1	NA	TRBV7-9	TGTGCCAGCAAAGCCGAACAGGGAACTGAAGCTTTCTTT	CASKAEQGTEAFF
NA	TRBJ1-1	TRBD1	TRBV19	TGTGCCAGTCGAAGGACAGGGTGGGACACTGAAGCTTTCTTT	CASRRTGWDTEAFF
NA	TRBJ2-7	NA	TRBV7-8	TGTGCCAGCAGCTTAGAGTCCTACGAGCAGTACTTC	CASSLESYEQYF
NA	TRBJ1-5	NA	TRBV7-9	TGTGCCAGCAGCAGTCAGGATCTACCCCAGCATTTT	CASSSQDLPQHF